A single sample gave rise to the 11 T cell receptor beta chains below, sequenced in a study of cytomegalovirus exposure and HLA in healthy donors. Researchers ran the PCR with 60 Vbeta and 13 Jbeta primers. The data were produced by immunoSEQ multiplex PCR, yet TCRdb's version contains in-frame clones alone and is incomplete. The sample has around 99,000 clones, around 77% seen once. What was sequenced was PBMCs. The receptors were sampled from a man aged 35 to 55 in good health and CMV-seronegative.

The chain recombines TRBV11-3 with TRBJ2-3; D perhaps matches TRBD2 (6 bases). The CDR3 is made up of 14 amino acids. The germline V and J ends were trimmed by 5 bases and 1 base, with 10 bases remaining between them. Germline lookup yields CDR1 SGHNT and CDR2 YENEEA. DNA of the CDR3: TGTGCCAGCAGCCCGTTAGCGGGCACAGATACGCAGTATTTT. Translation: CASSPLAGTDTQYF.

The rearrangement uses TRBV5-1 and TRBJ2-4, with D maybe TRBD1 (7 bases). The CDR3 contains 13 residues. The V gene's germline CDR1 is SGHRS and CDR2 YFSETQ. Between the trimmed V and J ends, which lost 4 bases and 16 bases, there was a span of 21 bases. CDR3 loop: CASSSGGGDPPYF. The CDR3 DNA sequence: TGCGCCAGCAGCAGTGGAGGGGGCGATCCCCCCTACTTC.

The chain has TRBV9 and TRBJ2-5, with TRBD2 matching 9 bases. Germline CDR1 and CDR2: SGDLS and YYNGEE. V was clipped by 4 bases and J by 4 bases; unmatched bases: 14. The CDR3 is made up of 17 amino acids. CDR3 in DNA: TGTGCCAGCAGCACAACTAGCGGGCGGGGGATTGGAGAGACCCAGTACTTC. Its translation: CASSTTSGRGIGETQYF.

The chain links TRBV6-1 to TRBJ1-1, with 11 nucleotides matching TRBD1. The V gene end was trimmed by 8 bases and the J gene end by 4 bases; junction bases not matched to a gene: 3. The CDR3 is 13 amino acids. Germline CDR1 is MNHNS and CDR2 is SASEGT. The CDR3 sequence: CASGGQGGTEAFF. The CDR3 bases are TGTGCCAGCGGGGGACAGGGGGGCACTGAAGCTTTCTTT.

CDR3 sequence (DNA): TGTGCCAGCAGCTCTAAGACATCGCGTGTCTACAATGAGCAGTTCTTC. Its protein product is CASSSKTSRVYNEQFF. The rearrangement uses TRBV7-8 and TRBJ2-1; D remains ambiguous. The CDR3 runs to 16 residues. The V gene's germline CDR1 is SGHVS and CDR2 FQNEAQ. Deletions cut 4 bases from V and 3 bases from J, with 16 bases between.

This rearrangement joins TRBV9 to TRBJ2-3, with 7 nucleotides matching TRBD2. The germline V gene has CDR1 SGDLS and CDR2 YYNGEE. The CDR3 covers 15 residues. Germline trimming cut 7 bases from V and 0 bases from J; bases unmatched to any gene: 8. The CDR3 protein is CASSLSGQSTDTQYF. The CDR3 nucleotides are TGTGCCAGCTCTCTTAGCGGGCAAAGCACAGATACGCAGTATTTT. Variable domain in full (rest from reference TRBV9 and TRBJ2-3): DSGVTQTPKHLITATGQRVTLRCSPRSGDLSVYWYQQSLDQGLQFLIQYYNGEERAKGNILERFSAQQFPDLHSELNLSSLELGDSALYFCASSLSGQSTDTQYFGPGTRLTVL.

This clone showed up just a few times. The CDR3 loop reads CASTGTGASYEQYF. In nucleotides, the CDR3 is TGTGCCAGTACCGGGACAGGGGCCTCCTACGAGCAGTACTTC. The gene calls are TRBV19 and TRBJ2-5, with TRBD1 identical over 10 bases. The better agreement between TRBJ2-7 and the DNA end casts doubt on the J call. Germline V gene sequence: CDR1 LNHDA, CDR2 SQIVND (reference sequence). The CDR3 is made up of 14 amino acids.

Details on this clone: One end of the junction fails to match germline, which may point to a read error. This rearrangement joins TRBV7-9 to TRBJ2-7, with 9 bases fitting TRBD2. This CDR3 spans 17 amino acids. The V gene's germline CDR1 is SEHNR and CDR2 FQNEAQ (reference sequence). The DNA for the CDR3 is TGTTCCAGCAGCTCGTACCCCAGTAGCGGGAGCTCCTACGAGCAGTACTTC. The encoded protein is CSSSSYPSSGSSYEQYF.

V and J are TRBV5-1 and TRBJ2-1; maybe TRBD2 (6 bases). Trimming stripped 2 bases from V and 8 bases from J, with 11 bases between. The CDR3 runs to 13 residues. Germline CDR1 is SGHRS and CDR2 is YFSETQ. The CDR3 DNA reads as TGCGCCAGCAGCTTCCTGGGGGGAGATGAGCAGTTCTTC. This codes for CASSFLGGDEQFF. Based on the CDR3 plus reference TRBV5-1 and TRBJ2-1, the full variable domain is KAGVTQTPRYLIKTRGQQVTLSCSPISGHRSVSWYQQTPGQGLQFLFEYFSETQRNKGNFPGRFSGRQFSNSRSEMNVSTLELGDSALYLCASSFLGGDEQFFGPGTRLTVL.

This clone was counted between two and nine times. The chain has TRBV11-2 and TRBJ1-4; D possibly corresponds to TRBD1 (6 bases). The length of the CDR3 is 15 residues. Deletions cut 3 bases from V and 3 bases from J, with 11 bases between. CDR1 and CDR2 from the germline V gene are SGHAT and FQNNGV. In DNA, the CDR3 is TGTGCCAGCAGCTTCAGGGGAGAGGCTAATGAAAAACTGTTTTTT. Translation gives CASSFRGEANEKLFF.

J is TRBJ2-3 and V is TRBV2; D not certain. The germline CDR1 and CDR2 sequences are SNHLY and FYNNEI. V was pared by 7 bases and J by 4 bases, with 12 bases between. The CDR3 sequence is 13 residues long. This chain's CDR3 is CASNYKFSDTQYF. For the CDR3, the DNA is TGTGCCAGCAATTACAAGTTCTCAGATACGCAGTATTTT.